A single sample gave rise to the 30 T cell receptor beta chains below, sequenced in a study of CD8+ T cells in alopecia areata. Treatment noted: oral pan-JAK inhibitor, 5-10 mg twice daily. RNA, once extracted, was reverse transcribed into cDNA for use as the sequencing template. Produced via immunoSEQ multiplex PCR; TCRdb's table is partial and in-frame only. The table includes about 140,000 clones, roughly 50% detected once. Sequenced material: CD8+ T cells sorted from blood, taken at week 4, from a patient treated with tofacitinib. The receptors stem from a human donor with alopecia areata.

This clone was recorded a few times. The junction departs from the called germline gene at one end, perhaps through a read error. The rearrangement joins TRBV19 to TRBJ1-6; the match to TRBD1 covers 7 bases. Germline CDR1 is LNHDA and CDR2 is SQIVND (reference sequence). CDR3 length: 14 residues. The CDR3 nucleotides read TGTGCCAGTCGTATCCGGGACAGTAATTCACCCCTCCACTTT. Its translation is CASRIRDSNSPLHF.

This chain links TRBV7-9 with TRBJ2-3; D is unclear. Germline V gene lookup returns CDR1 SEHNR and CDR2 FQNEAQ (reference sequence). Between the trimmed V and J ends, which lost 3 bases and 0 bases, there was a span of 10 bases. The CDR3 sequence is 15 residues long. The DNA for the CDR3 is TGTGCCAGCAGCTTCGTTTCGACTAGCACAGATACGCAGTATTTT. Residues: CASSFVSTSTDTQYF.

This rearrangement joins TRBV13 to TRBJ1-5; the D gene is possibly TRBD1 (6 bases). Germline CDR1 reads PRHDT; CDR2 reads FYEKMQ (reference sequence). Between the trimmed V and J ends, which lost 5 bases and 4 bases, there was a span of 15 bases. The CDR3 is made up of 15 amino acids. As DNA, the CDR3 is TGTGCCAGCAGCCAGGGGCTAGAAAGAAATCAGCCCCAGCATTTT. Amino acids: CASSQGLERNQPQHF.

The CDR3 DNA follows: TGCGCCAGCAGCCCTGACAGGGTTATGGTTACTGAAGCTTTCTTT. Its translation: CASSPDRVMVTEAFF. The chain employs TRBV5-1 and TRBJ1-1; 7 bases are a match to TRBD1. The length of the CDR3 is 15 residues. The J segment lost 5 bases and the V segment lost 4 bases, leaving 11 bases of the junction unmatched. The V gene's germline CDR1 is SGHRS and CDR2 YFSETQ. The whole variable domain, filled in from reference TRBV5-1 and TRBJ1-1, reads KAGVTQTPRYLIKTRGQQVTLSCSPISGHRSVSWYQQTPGQGLQFLFEYFSETQRNKGNFPGRFSGRQFSNSRSEMNVSTLELGDSALYLCASSPDRVMVTEAFFGQGTRLTVV.

The V call is TRBV15, the J call TRBJ2-5; the D gene is possibly TRBD2 (5 bases). In germline, CDR1 is LNHNV, CDR2 YYDKDF (reference sequence). The CDR3 consists of 13 residues. Trimming took 8 bases from V and 3 from J, leaving 13 bases between them. The CDR3 sequence: CATHPGYEETQYF. The CDR3 DNA sequence: TGTGCCACCCATCCGGGGTACGAAGAGACCCAGTACTTC.

This chain connects TRBV13 to TRBJ2-5; 9 bases are shared with TRBD1. CDR1 is PRHDT and CDR2 is FYEKMQ in the germline V gene (reference sequence). V dropped 4 bases and J dropped 2; count of bases not matched to a gene: 5. This CDR3 has 15 residues. The CDR3: CASSSGTGLQETQYF. In DNA, the CDR3 is TGTGCCAGCAGCTCCGGGACAGGGTTACAAGAGACCCAGTACTTC.

The chain carries TRBV9 and TRBJ2-3, with TRBD1 as a possible D gene (6 bases). The CDR3 has 12 amino acids. Trimming cost V 2 bases and J 5 bases, with 6 bases left between them. The germline gives CDR1 SGDLS, CDR2 YYNGEE. The CDR3 coding sequence is TGTGCCAGCAGCGTCAGGGGAGATACGCAGTATTTT. It specifies CASSVRGDTQYF.

In this sample, this clone turned up once. The genes are TRBV5-6 and TRBJ1-2; tentative D call: TRBD1 (6 bases). CDR3 length: 14 residues. Between the trimmed V and J ends, which lost 1 base and 1 base, there was a span of 8 bases. Germline CDR1 and CDR2: SGHDT and YYEEEE. Here the CDR3 reads CASSLMDSNYGYTF. The CDR3 coding sequence is TGTGCCAGCAGCTTGATGGACAGTAACTATGGCTACACCTTC.

The chain links TRBV6-5 to TRBJ1-5; D unclear. The CDR3 is made up of 13 amino acids. In germline, CDR1 is MNHEY, CDR2 SVGAGI. Trimming pared 5 bases from V and 11 bases from J, leaving 16 bases between. The CDR3 here is CASSHPEGGTQHF. The DNA of the CDR3 is TGTGCCAGCAGTCACCCCGAGGGTGGGACCCAGCATTTT.

This clone was detected only a few times. This chain connects TRBV4-2 to TRBJ2-3; TRBD2 agrees at 10 bases. V was pared by 2 bases and J by 2 bases, with 4 bases of the junction left unmatched. From germline, CDR1 is LGHNA and CDR2 YNFKEQ. The CDR3 covers 16 residues. CDR3 protein: CASSQFLAGDTDTQYF. CDR3 sequence (DNA): TGTGCCAGCAGCCAATTTCTAGCGGGGGACACAGATACGCAGTATTTT.

This chain joins TRBV11-2 and TRBJ2-1; D remains unclear. V gave up 10 bases and J gave up 9 bases, with 13 bases separating them. Germline CDR1 is SGHAT and CDR2 is FQNNGV. The CDR3 consists of 11 residues. The CDR3 loop reads CATLLGGEQFF. In DNA form, the CDR3 reads TGTGCCACCCTTCTAGGCGGTGAGCAGTTCTTC.

The rearrangement uses TRBV6-1 and TRBJ2-3; D may correspond to TRBD1 or TRBD2 (5 bases each). This CDR3 spans 16 amino acids. Germline values: CDR1 MNHNS, CDR2 SASEGT. Trimming removed 4 bases at V and 5 bases at J, with 19 bases between. The CDR3 region is CASSARQHRGQDTQYF. DNA for the CDR3: TGTGCCAGCAGTGCCCGACAGCACAGAGGGCAAGATACGCAGTATTTT.

This chain connects TRBV29-1 to TRBJ2-3; D perhaps matches TRBD1 (6 bases). Trimming removed 3 bases from V and 2 bases from J, with 15 bases in between. The germline gives CDR1 SQVTM, CDR2 ANQGSEA. This CDR3 is built from 15 residues. This CDR3 reads CSVDIRGDTTDTQYF. CDR3 nucleotides: TGCAGCGTTGACATCAGGGGTGACACCACAGATACGCAGTATTTT.

This clone showed up just a few times. The chain combines TRBV4-1 with TRBJ1-4; D is perhaps TRBD1 (5 bases). The CDR3 is 14 amino acids. V was clipped by 1 base and J by 7 bases, with 10 bases between them. CDR1 is MGHRA, CDR2 YSYEKL, per germline. The chain's CDR3 is CASSQGQRSEKLFF. DNA for the CDR3: TGCGCCAGCAGCCAAGGACAGAGAAGTGAAAAACTGTTTTTT.

This clone is labeled medium-sized. The chain employs TRBV6-4 and TRBJ2-3; 7 nucleotides match TRBD2. The CDR3 runs to 14 residues. With V trimmed by 7 bases and J by 2 bases, 6 bases remained unmatched. Germline lookup yields CDR1 MRHNA and CDR2 SNTAGT. For the CDR3, the DNA is TGTGCCAGCAAGGCGGGGGAGAACACAGATACGCAGTATTTT. This codes for CASKAGENTDTQYF.

The chain combines TRBV27 with TRBJ2-7; 8 bases map to TRBD2. The V and J ends lost 2 bases and 6 bases, in that order; junction bases with no gene match: 6. Germline V CDR1 and CDR2: MNHEY, SMNVEV (reference sequence). CDR3 length: 14 amino acids. The CDR3 region has the DNA TGTGCCAGCAGTTTAGGCGGGGGGCCGGGCGAGCAGTACTTC. It is translated as CASSLGGGPGEQYF.

This clone occurred a few times. Here the CDR3 DNA reads TGTGCCAGCAGTTTATCGTCCTACAATGAGCAGTTCTTC. Translation gives CASSLSSYNEQFF. The chain carries TRBV27 and TRBJ2-1; no firm D call. The germline CDR1 and CDR2 sequences are MNHEY and SMNVEV (reference sequence). This CDR3 is built from 13 residues. Trimming stripped 0 bases from V and 1 base from J, with 1 base between.

This clone turned up a few times. The chain recombines TRBV7-9 with TRBJ2-7; TRBD2 is a possible D gene (6 bases). In germline, CDR1 is SEHNR, CDR2 FQNEAQ (reference sequence). The CDR3 spans 15 residues. The V end lost 7 bases, the J end lost 0 bases, and 16 bases lay between the germline ends. CDR3 DNA: TGTGCCAGCACCACCCCGGGGGAACCCTCCTACGAGCAGTACTTC. This gives the protein CASTTPGEPSYEQYF.

This chain links TRBV30 with TRBJ2-1; 10 nucleotides align to TRBD2. V was pared by 0 bases and J by 4 bases, with 0 bases of the junction left unmatched. Germline V lookup: CDR1 GTSNPN, CDR2 SVGIG (reference sequence). The CDR3 is 14 residues long. Here the CDR3 reads CAWSVLAGYNEQFF. The DNA of the CDR3 is TGTGCCTGGAGTGTACTAGCGGGGTACAATGAGCAGTTCTTC.

The chain employs TRBV30 and TRBJ1-1, with 8 bases identical to TRBD1. The CDR3 is 11 residues long. V lost 6 bases and J lost 7; bases outside the gene matches: 4. Germline V gene data show CDR1 as GTSNPN and CDR2 as SVGIG (reference sequence). This chain's CDR3 is CACRQGNEAFF. CDR3 coding DNA: TGTGCCTGCAGACAGGGGAATGAAGCTTTCTTT.

The gene calls are TRBV1 and TRBJ1-2; the DNA was not used to check the table's D call, TRBD1. TRBV1 is shown as a pseudogene. The CDR3 totals 13 residues. CDR3 bases: TGCACCAGCAGCCAAGGACAGGGTGGTCGCTACACCTTC. It specifies CTSSQGQGGRYTF.

The rearrangement links TRBV27 to TRBJ2-3; 7 bases match TRBD1. CDR1 is MNHEY and CDR2 is SMNVEV in the germline V gene (reference sequence). This CDR3 has 17 residues. The J segment lost 0 bases and the V segment lost 1 base, leaving 7 bases of the junction unmatched. The CDR3 sequence is CASSLYAWTGSTDTQYF. The CDR3 bases are TGTGCCAGCAGTTTATACGCCTGGACAGGTAGCACAGATACGCAGTATTTT.

The J gene is TRBJ2-7, the V gene TRBV14; D gene unclear. Germline assignment: CDR1 SGHDN and CDR2 FVKESK. This CDR3 has 15 amino acids. The germline V and J ends were trimmed by 2 bases and 2 bases, with 13 bases remaining between them. CDR3 region: CASSQSLQRAYEQYF. CDR3 DNA: TGTGCCAGCAGCCAATCGCTCCAGCGAGCCTACGAGCAGTACTTC.

This clone was observed a single time. This sequence joins TRBV18 and TRBJ2-3; perhaps TRBD2 as D (5 bases). Trimming pared 3 bases from V and 4 bases from J, leaving 17 bases between. CDR3 length: 16 amino acids. Germline V CDR1 and CDR2: KGHSH, LQKENI. The CDR3 loop reads CASSPRGLRLADTQYF. The CDR3 DNA reads as TGTGCCAGCTCACCCCGGGGTCTGAGGTTGGCAGATACGCAGTATTTT.

Turning to this clone: This CDR3 is also generated by other DNA sequences in the sample. The V gene is TRBV27, the J gene TRBJ2-7; tentative D call: TRBD2 (6 bases). The CDR3 has 12 amino acids. V lost 2 bases and J 4 bases, leaving 6 bases between the germline ends. Germline CDR1 is MNHEY and CDR2 is SMNVEV (reference sequence). This CDR3 is CASSLSGYEQYF. For the CDR3, the DNA is TGTGCCAGCAGTTTAAGCGGGTACGAGCAGTACTTC.

This chain joins TRBV4-1 and TRBJ2-3, with D unresolved. Looked up from germline, CDR1 is MGHRA and CDR2 is YSYEKL. The V end lost 0 bases, the J end lost 4 bases, and 8 bases lay between the germline ends. This CDR3 has 14 amino acids. CDR3 bases: TGCGCCAGCAGCCAAGAGACCCGTTCAGATACGCAGTATTTT. Protein product: CASSQETRSDTQYF.

This clone has just a few counts. The chain joins TRBV29-1 to TRBJ2-7; D remains unclear. Germline V gene sequence: CDR1 SQVTM, CDR2 ANQGSEA. There are 13 residues in the CDR3. The V gene lost 3 bases and the J gene lost 3 bases, with 12 bases spanning the gap. CDR3 in DNA: TGCAGCGTTGAGTTGGGCTCTCACTACGAGCAGTACTTC. Encoded protein: CSVELGSHYEQYF.

This clone came up a few times. The V gene is TRBV29-1, the J gene TRBJ2-7; a possible D gene is TRBD1 (5 bases). CDR3 length: 12 amino acids. Trimming pared 3 bases from V and 5 bases from J, leaving 11 bases between. Per germline, CDR1 SQVTM and CDR2 ANQGSEA. This CDR3 is CSVDPGFNEQYF. DNA of the CDR3: TGCAGCGTTGATCCAGGGTTCAACGAGCAGTACTTC.

The rearrangement uses TRBV5-6 and TRBJ1-2; D perhaps matches TRBD1 (6 bases). The V end was cut by 4 bases, the J end by 5 bases, with 12 bases between. Germline V gene data show CDR1 as SGHDT and CDR2 as YYEEEE. This CDR3 region has 13 residues. Written as DNA, the CDR3 is TGTGCCAGCAGCGAAGGGGGAGGGTATGGCTACACCTTC. Translated: CASSEGGGYGYTF.

The V call is TRBV2, the J call TRBJ2-7, with D perhaps TRBD2 (6 bases). The length of the CDR3 is 15 residues. V lost 4 bases and J lost 2, with 15 bases in between. Germline values: CDR1 SNHLY, CDR2 FYNNEI. The DNA of the CDR3 is TGTGCCAGCAGTGGGGACGGGGGTTTGGCCTACGAGCAGTACTTC. This encodes CASSGDGGLAYEQYF. The entire variable domain, with the rest obtained from reference TRBV2 and TRBJ2-7, is as follows: EPEVTQTPSHQVTQMGQEVILRCVPISNHLYFYWYRQILGQKVEFLVSFYNNEISEKSEIFDDQFSVERPDGSNFTLKIRSTKLEDSAMYFCASSGDGGLAYEQYFGPGTRLTVT.